The clone carrying this T cell receptor beta chain was seen just once. What it binds is not known. Just one base apart from a much larger clone, this may be a read error. These data belong to a study of CD8 T cells in ankylosing spondylitis. The CDR3 consists of 18 residues. Germline CDR1 reads SQVTM; CDR2 reads ANQGSEA. Study results and limitations: What appeared characteristic of ankylosing spondylitis blood was a TCR beta motif of several highly homologous variants.

TCRdb re-called the 5' RACE reads through MiXCR, storing one row per CDR3 protein. Among roughly 700,000 distinct CDR3 sequences listed, roughly 19% were seen once. V and J are TRBV29-1 and TRBJ2-3; the D gene is possibly TRBD1 (6 bases). The specimen sequenced was blood, either unsorted or a sorted T cell fraction (not recorded which). This clonotype was obtained from a male donor with ankylosing spondylitis. The DNA of the CDR3 is TGCAGCGTCCCTCCTGGCCTTGAGTGGGACACCCGCACAGGTACGCAGTATTTT. Protein sequence: CSVPPGLEWDTRTGTQYF.